The rows below give T cell receptor beta chains drawn from one sample of a study of T-cell memory formation after mild COVID-19. TCRdb fed the 5' RACE reads into MiXCR, producing one record per CDR3 protein. The repertoire has a few hundred thousand distinct CDR3 sequences, over 7% of them found once; the top ten carry around a fifth. The sequencing sample was made of PBMCs or a T cell subset sorted from them (not recorded which). The receptor set was obtained from a young man who had mild COVID-19 (a few samples of this study predate the infection). Cell type and time point are not known. Each CDR3 is given with its conserved first and last residue. D genes are given only for firm matches. Where a row states a size, it is once, few, many or the class of an expanded clone; other rows omit it.

d_gene,v_gene,abundance,j_gene,CDR3nt,CDR3aa
-,TRBV7-2,many,TRBJ1-1,TGTGCCAGTACGTTCGAGGGAGGGGGACATAGGGCAGCTTTCTTT,CASTFEGGGHRAAFF
-,TRBV3-1,few,TRBJ1-6,TGTGCCAGCAGCCAAGGGGGTCGGGGAAATTCACCCCTCCACTTT,CASSQGGRGNSPLHF
-,TRBV5-1,-,TRBJ2-7,TGCGCCAGCAGCTTGGTGGCCACCAGCTCCTACGAGCAGTACTTC,CASSLVATSSYEQYF
TRBD1,TRBV20-1,few,TRBJ2-2,TGCAGTGCCCCGGGACAGGGAACCGGGGAGCTGTTTTTT,CSAPGQGTGELFF
-,TRBV19,few,TRBJ1-1,TGTGCCAGTAGTATAGGGCAGCGGACTGAAGCTTTCTTT,CASSIGQRTEAFF
-,TRBV20-1,few,TRBJ1-5,TGCAGTGCTCGACCCAGTAGCAATCAGCCCCAGCATTTT,CSARPSSNQPQHF
-,TRBV20-1,many,TRBJ2-3,TGCAGTGCTAGAGATGGCGGGGAAGGATCAGATACGCAGTATTTT,CSARDGGEGSDTQYF
-,TRBV4-2,few,TRBJ2-5,TGTGCCAGCAGCCAAGATTGGGCGGGCTCCCAAGAGACCCAGTACTTC,CASSQDWAGSQETQYF
-,TRBV11-2,-,TRBJ2-3,TGTGCCAGCAGCTTTATATTGGCGGGATCGATCCCTAGCACAGATACGCAGTATTTT,CASSFILAGSIPSTDTQYF
-,TRBV24-1,-,TRBJ1-3,TGTGCCACCAGTGATTTGGACGGAAACACCATATATTTT,CATSDLDGNTIYF
-,TRBV5-1,many,TRBJ2-7,TGCGCCAGCAGCTTGGGAGTGTCGGGGTCCGGAGAGCAGTACTTC,CASSLGVSGSGEQYF
-,TRBV5-1,many,TRBJ2-7,TGCGCCAGCAGCTTCCAACCGACAGGCTTCAGCTCCTACGAGCAGTACTTC,CASSFQPTGFSSYEQYF
-,TRBV11-1,-,TRBJ1-1,TGTGCCAGCAGTTATCGCCCACAGAACACTGAAGCTTTCTTT,CASSYRPQNTEAFF
TRBD1,TRBV7-9,many,TRBJ2-5,TGTGCCAGCAGCGTCATTCCGGGACAGGGGGTCTTCCGTCAAGAGACCCAGTACTTC,CASSVIPGQGVFRQETQYF
-,TRBV20-1,few,TRBJ2-7,TGCAGTGCTACACTAGTCGCCGAGCAGTACTTC,CSATLVAEQYF
-,TRBV27,-,TRBJ2-3,TGTGCCAGCAGTTTGTTCGCACTCGCAGGGGTCGATACAGATACGCAGTATTTT,CASSLFALAGVDTDTQYF
-,TRBV5-1,-,TRBJ2-2,TGCGCCAGCAGCTTGCATCCGGGGGCCAACACCGGGGAGCTGTTTTTT,CASSLHPGANTGELFF
-,TRBV18,-,TRBJ1-1,TGTGCCAGCTCACCATCTCTCATGAACACTGAAGCTTTCTTT,CASSPSLMNTEAFF
-,TRBV29-1,few,TRBJ2-7,TGCAGCGTTGGCACAAACTACGAGCAGTACTTC,CSVGTNYEQYF
TRBD1,TRBV7-9,few,TRBJ2-7,TGTGCCAGCAGCTTAGCGTTGACAGGGGGCGACGAGCAGTACTTC,CASSLALTGGDEQYF
-,TRBV6-5,-,TRBJ1-2,TGTGCCAGCAAGCGGGTGTCTGGCTATGGCTACACCTTC,CASKRVSGYGYTF
-,TRBV5-1,many,TRBJ2-1,TGCGCCAGCAGCGCACCGCCTTACAATGAGCAGTTCTTC,CASSAPPYNEQFF
-,TRBV28,few,TRBJ1-1,TGTGCCAGCATTTCGGCGGGGGCCATGAACACTGAAGCTTTCTTT,CASISAGAMNTEAFF
-,TRBV6-1,few,TRBJ2-7,TGTGCCAGCAGTGAAGCGCAAGTCCCTATCTACGAGCAGTACTTC,CASSEAQVPIYEQYF
TRBD2,TRBV18,-,TRBJ2-3,TGTGCCAGCTCACCAGAGGTAGCGGGGGATACGCAGTATTTT,CASSPEVAGDTQYF
-,TRBV27,few,TRBJ2-1,TGTGCCAGCAGTGAACCTTACAATGAGCAGTTCTTC,CASSEPYNEQFF
-,TRBV7-2,few,TRBJ2-1,TGTGCCAGCAGCTTAGAGGAGGCCAGGGTAAAGTTCTTC,CASSLEEARVKFF
-,TRBV2,-,TRBJ2-1,TGTGCCAGCAGCCTGGCCCGGGAAGAGCAGTTCTTC,CASSLAREEQFF
-,TRBV5-1,many,TRBJ1-1,TGCGCCAGCAGCTTGGCTCCGGCACAGGGCCTTATGAACACTGAAGCTTTCTTT,CASSLAPAQGLMNTEAFF
-,TRBV6-5,many,TRBJ2-1,TGTGCCAGCAGCCCCGGGGGCGAGCAGTTCTTC,CASSPGGEQFF
-,TRBV7-9,-,TRBJ1-2,TGTGCCAGCAGCTTAGCAGGGGTTTCGGATGGCTACACCTTC,CASSLAGVSDGYTF
-,TRBV20-1,many,TRBJ2-3,TGCAGTGCTAGAACAGATACGCAGTATTTT,CSARTDTQYF
-,TRBV5-1,-,TRBJ1-4,TGCGCCAGCAGCTTGTCCCCGCCGGGTGAAAAACTGTTTTTT,CASSLSPPGEKLFF
TRBD2,TRBV5-6,many,TRBJ2-1,TGTGCCAGCAGCTTCCGGGGGGGCGCCTACAATGAGCAGTTCTTC,CASSFRGGAYNEQFF
-,TRBV3-1,few,TRBJ1-1,TGTGCCAGCAGCATAACAGAGAACACTGAAGCTTTCTTT,CASSITENTEAFF
-,TRBV10-2,-,TRBJ2-7,TGCGCCAGCACTCAAGGGGACCTCTTCTACGAGCAGTACTTC,CASTQGDLFYEQYF
-,TRBV6-5,few,TRBJ1-2,TGTGCCAGCAGAAGGGACAACAACTATGGCTACACCTTC,CASRRDNNYGYTF
-,TRBV4-1,few,TRBJ2-7,TGCGCCAGCAGCCAAGACAGGGGTAGCTTCGACGAGCAGTACTTC,CASSQDRGSFDEQYF
TRBD1,TRBV7-2,few,TRBJ1-2,TGTGCCAGCAGCTTAGCCCCAGGGGGGGAAGGCTACACCTTC,CASSLAPGGEGYTF
-,TRBV5-1,many,TRBJ2-5,TGCGCCAGCAGCTTGGCCGTTTTGACCCAAGAGACCCAGTACTTC,CASSLAVLTQETQYF
TRBD1,TRBV12-3/TRBV12-4,few,TRBJ2-1,TGTGCCAGCTGTGACAGGGTCAATGAGCAGTTCTTC,CASCDRVNEQFF
-,TRBV20-1,-,TRBJ1-1,TGCAGTGCTAGCGGCAACAGGGATAACACTGAAGCTTTCTTT,CSASGNRDNTEAFF
-,TRBV19,-,TRBJ1-2,TGTGCCACCACGAGCGGCCCTCGCGGAAATGGCTACACCTTC,CATTSGPRGNGYTF
-,TRBV19,few,TRBJ2-1,TGTGCCAGTAGTCGCTGGGACGATGAGCAGTTCTTC,CASSRWDDEQFF
-,TRBV14,-,TRBJ2-3,TGTGCCAGCAGCCAAGTCGGCAGGGGTGAAGATACGCAGTATTTT,CASSQVGRGEDTQYF
-,TRBV24-1,few,TRBJ2-3,TGTGCCACCAGTGCCCCGGGAGATACGCAGTATTTT,CATSAPGDTQYF
TRBD1,TRBV7-9,few,TRBJ2-1,TGTGCCAGCAGCTCAAGGGGGAACAGGGGGCTTGATGAGCAGTTCTTC,CASSSRGNRGLDEQFF
TRBD2,TRBV20-1,-,TRBJ2-1,TGCAGTGCAGGCGGGGGGGCCTACAATGAGCAGTTCTTC,CSAGGGAYNEQFF
-,TRBV7-9,many,TRBJ2-7,TGTGCCAGCAGCTCGGTGCATAGGGCCCTCCTTGGGCGCGAGCAGTACTTC,CASSSVHRALLGREQYF
TRBD1,TRBV6-1,few,TRBJ2-5,TGTGCCAGCAACCCGACAGGGATGGAGACCCAGTACTTC,CASNPTGMETQYF
-,TRBV11-1,few,TRBJ2-7,TGTGCCAGCAGCCGCCTGCCGTTCTCGAACTACGAGCAGTACTTC,CASSRLPFSNYEQYF
-,TRBV7-8,few,TRBJ1-6,TGTGCCAGCAGCCTCCGAGGGGGTCAAGGTAATTCACCCCTCCACTTT,CASSLRGGQGNSPLHF
-,TRBV20-1,few,TRBJ2-3,TGCAGTGCTAGGGCGGATAGCGGTGTTACGCAGTATTTT,CSARADSGVTQYF
-,TRBV14,few,TRBJ1-1,TGTGCCAGCAGCCAAGACGATGAGGTTGAAGCTTTCTTT,CASSQDDEVEAFF
TRBD1,TRBV11-1,-,TRBJ1-5,TGTGCCAGCAGCAAGGGACAGTCGGCAAATCAGCCCCAGCATTTT,CASSKGQSANQPQHF
-,TRBV5-4,many,TRBJ2-1,TGTGCCAGCAGCTTTAAGAGGGGGAGCTCCTACAATGAGCAGTTCTTC,CASSFKRGSSYNEQFF
-,TRBV30,many,TRBJ1-4,TGTGCCTGGAGTATGGAGGGGGAGAGGGAAAAACTGTTTTTT,CAWSMEGEREKLFF
TRBD2,TRBV10-3,-,TRBJ2-1,TGTGCCATCGGGCCGGGACTAGGGTTCAATGAGCAGTTCTTC,CAIGPGLGFNEQFF
-,TRBV5-4,-,TRBJ1-1,TGTGCCAGCAGCTTAAGGGGTACGGACACTGAAGCTTTCTTT,CASSLRGTDTEAFF
-,TRBV13,-,TRBJ2-2,TGTGCCAGCAGCTCAACCGCTCCGACCGGGGAGCTGTTTTTT,CASSSTAPTGELFF